This T cell receptor (beta chain) originates from a study of early T cells in non-severe SARS-CoV-2 infection. The study, taken as a whole, reports: VDJdb-based annotation leaned toward anti-spike CD8 responses and missed private and CD4 specificities.

Germline values: CDR1 SQVTM, CDR2 ANQGSEA. V lost 4 bases and J 2 bases, leaving 14 bases between the germline ends. The CDR3 has 14 residues. Individual cDNA molecules received unique molecular identifiers during library preparation. Each CDR3 protein is one row after TCRdb ran MiXCR on the 5' RACE reads. The sample holds approximately 33,000 distinct CDR3 sequences, roughly 4% seen once. This clonotype occurred many times. Its antigen is currently unknown. Sequencing was done on a sample of whole blood. This TCR came from an adult who was a healthcare worker with PCR-confirmed SARS-CoV-2 infection or an uninfected control (not recorded which). V is TRBV29-1 and J is TRBJ1-1; D remains ambiguous. CDR3 protein: CSVAERVINTEAFF. The CDR3 DNA is TGCAGCGTTGCCGAAAGGGTTATTAACACTGAAGCTTTCTTT.